What follows is one T cell receptor (beta chain) and its context. Generated by immunoSEQ multiplex PCR, the TCRdb table keeps only in-frame clones and is missing some. The profile covers over 60,000 clones, with roughly 98% appearing a single time and approximately 0.56% taken by the ten largest. The sample originates from a study of Tregs in tolerant kidney transplant recipients. This receptor was identified in a human donor who received a combined kidney and bone marrow transplant. Source: CD4+ T cells from blood, taken before the transplant.

The CDR3 protein is CASSFIQGRMNTEAFF. The CDR3 DNA follows: TGCGCCAGCAGCTTCATACAGGGGCGCATGAACACTGAAGCTTTCTTT. The J gene is TRBJ1-1, the V gene TRBV5-1, with TRBD1 identical over 7 bases. This CDR3 is 16 amino acids long. The V gene's germline CDR1 is SGHRS and CDR2 YFSETQ. Germline trimming cut 2 bases from V and 0 bases from J; bases unmatched to any gene: 7.